The clone carrying this TCR beta chain was counted between two and nine times. These data come from a study of CD8+CD57+ T cells in acquired aplastic anemia. The CDR3 loop spans 16 amino acids. Germline V gene data show CDR1 as MNHNS and CDR2 as SASEGT. With 6 bases clipped from V and 3 bases from J, the junction kept 10 bases outside the gene matches. The template used for profiling TCR beta VDJ and CDR3 was genomic DNA. MiXCR, applied by TCRdb to the reads, yields one record per CDR3 protein. The sample yields 95,000 to 120,000 distinct CDR3 sequences, approximately 49% seen once. The chain has TRBV6-1 and TRBJ1-1; 10 bases are shared with TRBD1. The material sequenced was sorted CD4+, CD8+, or CD8+CD57+ T cells (not recorded which) from PBMCs. The source of this sequence is a human donor in good health, serving as a control. CDR3 DNA sequence: TGTGCCAGCAGCCTACAAACCGGGACAGGGGACACTGAAGCTTTCTTT. Residues: CASSLQTGTGDTEAFF.